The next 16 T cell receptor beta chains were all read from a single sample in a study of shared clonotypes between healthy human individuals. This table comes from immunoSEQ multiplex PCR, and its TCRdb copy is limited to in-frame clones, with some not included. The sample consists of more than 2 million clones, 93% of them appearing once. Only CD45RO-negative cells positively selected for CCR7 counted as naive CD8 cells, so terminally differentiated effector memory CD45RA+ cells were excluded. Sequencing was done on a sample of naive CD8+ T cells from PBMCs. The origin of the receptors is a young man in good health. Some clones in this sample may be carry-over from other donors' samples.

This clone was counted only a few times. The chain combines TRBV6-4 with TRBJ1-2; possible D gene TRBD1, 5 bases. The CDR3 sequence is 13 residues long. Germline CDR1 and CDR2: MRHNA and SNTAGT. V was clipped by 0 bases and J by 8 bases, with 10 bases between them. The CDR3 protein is CASSDSSGPGYTF. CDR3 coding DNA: TGTGCCAGCAGTGACTCGTCGGGGCCGGGCTACACCTTC.

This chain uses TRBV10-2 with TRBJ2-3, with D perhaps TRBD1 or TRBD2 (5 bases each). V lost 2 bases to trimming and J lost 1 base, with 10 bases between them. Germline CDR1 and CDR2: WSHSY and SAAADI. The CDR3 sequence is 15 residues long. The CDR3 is CASSEVGAGTDTQYF. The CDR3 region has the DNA TGCGCCAGCAGTGAGGTCGGGGCCGGCACAGATACGCAGTATTTT.

CDR3 region: CAWRRGEAFF. DNA of the CDR3: TGTGCCTGGAGGAGGGGCGAAGCTTTCTTT. The chain links TRBV30 to TRBJ1-1; D may be TRBD1 (5 bases). Germline-derived CDR1 and CDR2 are GTSNPN and SVGIG (reference sequence). Between the trimmed V and J ends, which lost 3 bases and 8 bases, there was a span of 7 bases. The CDR3 covers 10 residues.

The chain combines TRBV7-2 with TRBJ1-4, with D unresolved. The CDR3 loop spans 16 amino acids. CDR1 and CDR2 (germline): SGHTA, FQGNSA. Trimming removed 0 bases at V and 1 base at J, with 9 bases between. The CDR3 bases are TGTGCCAGCAGCTTAGCCCCGGACGTAACTAATGAAAAACTGTTTTTT. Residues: CASSLAPDVTNEKLFF.

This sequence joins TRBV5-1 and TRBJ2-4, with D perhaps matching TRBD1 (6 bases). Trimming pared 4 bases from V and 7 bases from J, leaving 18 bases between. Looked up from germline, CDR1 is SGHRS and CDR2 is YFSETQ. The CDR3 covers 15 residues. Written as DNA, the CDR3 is TGCGCCAGCAGCCCGGACAGCGCTTGGCTGAACATTCAGTACTTC. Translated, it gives CASSPDSAWLNIQYF. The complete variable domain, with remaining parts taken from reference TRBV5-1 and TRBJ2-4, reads KAGVTQTPRYLIKTRGQQVTLSCSPISGHRSVSWYQQTPGQGLQFLFEYFSETQRNKGNFPGRFSGRQFSNSRSEMNVSTLELGDSALYLCASSPDSAWLNIQYFGAGTRLSVL.

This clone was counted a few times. This CDR3 is CASSLNTGVNTEAFF. The CDR3 coding sequence is TGTGCCAGCAGCTTAAACACAGGGGTGAACACTGAAGCTTTCTTT. The V call is TRBV11-1, the J call TRBJ1-1; TRBD1 agrees at 7 bases. Looked up from germline, CDR1 is SGHAT and CDR2 is FQDESV (reference sequence). J was trimmed by 0 bases and V by 2 bases; bases with no gene match: 3. The CDR3 length is 15 residues.

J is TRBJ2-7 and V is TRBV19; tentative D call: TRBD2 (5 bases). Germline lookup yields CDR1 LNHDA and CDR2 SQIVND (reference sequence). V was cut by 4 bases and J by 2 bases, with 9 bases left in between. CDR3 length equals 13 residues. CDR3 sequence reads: CASSTRGTYEQYF. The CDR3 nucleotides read TGTGCCAGTAGTACTCGAGGGACCTACGAGCAGTACTTC.

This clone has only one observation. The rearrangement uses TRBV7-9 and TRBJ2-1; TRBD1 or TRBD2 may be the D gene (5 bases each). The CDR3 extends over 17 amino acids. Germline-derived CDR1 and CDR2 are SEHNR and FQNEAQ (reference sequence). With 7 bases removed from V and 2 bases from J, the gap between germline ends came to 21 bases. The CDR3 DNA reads TGTGCCAGCACGGGTGGACGGGGCCGATCGACCTACAATGAGCAGTTCTTC. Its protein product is CASTGGRGRSTYNEQFF.

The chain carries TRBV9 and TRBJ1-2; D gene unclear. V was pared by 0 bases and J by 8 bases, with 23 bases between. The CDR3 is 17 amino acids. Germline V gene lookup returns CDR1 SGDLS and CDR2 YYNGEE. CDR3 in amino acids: CASSVAQRAAGERGYTF. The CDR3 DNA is TGTGCCAGCAGCGTAGCTCAAAGGGCAGCGGGTGAGAGGGGCTACACCTTC.

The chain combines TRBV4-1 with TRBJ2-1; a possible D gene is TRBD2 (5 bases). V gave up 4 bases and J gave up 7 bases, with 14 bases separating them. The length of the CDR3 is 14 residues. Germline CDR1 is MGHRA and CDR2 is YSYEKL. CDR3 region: CASSLLAGGNEQFF. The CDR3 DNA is TGCGCCAGCAGCCTTCTGGCGGGTGGGAATGAGCAGTTCTTC.

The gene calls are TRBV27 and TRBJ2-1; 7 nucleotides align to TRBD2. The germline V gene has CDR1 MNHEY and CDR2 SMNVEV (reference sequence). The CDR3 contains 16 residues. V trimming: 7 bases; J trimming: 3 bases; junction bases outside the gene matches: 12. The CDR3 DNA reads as TGTGCCAGCACCTTAAGTGGGGGACTACTCTACAATGAGCAGTTCTTC. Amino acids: CASTLSGGLLYNEQFF.

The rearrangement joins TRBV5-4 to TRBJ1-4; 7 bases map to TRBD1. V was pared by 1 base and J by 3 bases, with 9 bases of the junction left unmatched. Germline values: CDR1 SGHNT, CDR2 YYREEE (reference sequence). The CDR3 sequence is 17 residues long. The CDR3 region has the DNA TGTGCCAGCAGCTTGAACGGCAGGGGGGCGGCTAATGAAAAACTGTTTTTT. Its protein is CASSLNGRGAANEKLFF.

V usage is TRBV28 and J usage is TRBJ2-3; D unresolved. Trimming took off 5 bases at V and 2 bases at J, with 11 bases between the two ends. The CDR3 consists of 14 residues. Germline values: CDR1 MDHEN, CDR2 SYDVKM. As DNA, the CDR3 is TGTGCCAGCAGTCCTAGACCAGTCACAGATACGCAGTATTTT. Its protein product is CASSPRPVTDTQYF.

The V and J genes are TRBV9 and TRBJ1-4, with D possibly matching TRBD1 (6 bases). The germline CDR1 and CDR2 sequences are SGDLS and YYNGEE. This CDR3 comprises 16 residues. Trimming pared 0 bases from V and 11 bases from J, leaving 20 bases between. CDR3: CASSVAAEGVNGKLFF. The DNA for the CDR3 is TGTGCCAGCAGCGTAGCGGCTGAGGGGGTCAATGGGAAACTGTTTTTT.

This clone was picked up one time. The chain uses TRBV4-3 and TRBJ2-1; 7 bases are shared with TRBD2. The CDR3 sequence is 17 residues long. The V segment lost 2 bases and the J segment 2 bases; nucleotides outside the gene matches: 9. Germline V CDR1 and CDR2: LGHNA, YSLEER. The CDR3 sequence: CASSQLGVGGTYNEQFF. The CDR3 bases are TGCGCCAGCAGCCAACTTGGCGTGGGGGGGACCTACAATGAGCAGTTCTTC.

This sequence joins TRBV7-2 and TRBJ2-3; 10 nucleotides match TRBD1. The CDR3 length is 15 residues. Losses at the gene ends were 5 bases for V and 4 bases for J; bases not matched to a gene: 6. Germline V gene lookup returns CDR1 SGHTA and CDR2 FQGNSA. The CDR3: CASSNRQGAADTQYF. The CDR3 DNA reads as TGTGCCAGCAGCAACCGACAGGGGGCGGCAGATACGCAGTATTTT.